This TCR beta chain was sequenced in a study of blood T cell repertoires in COVID-19. Study in general: The United States, Italy and Spain were the sources of the acute and convalescent COVID-19 samples. The analysed material was cDNA or gDNA that came from T cells, B-cell-depleted T cells, or PBMCs.

Trimming took 6 bases from V and 6 from J, leaving 19 bases between them. Germline CDR1 and CDR2: SGHNT and YYREEE (reference sequence). The CDR3 is made up of 15 amino acids. Original data processing: Researchers report that nucleated cell counts were estimated from reference gene primer amplification. Some clones are missing from TCRdb's copy, which holds only in-frame ones; the method was immunoSEQ multiplex PCR. V, J and clone size derive from that table, while D and trimming were established from the DNA sequence. Of tens of thousands of clones detected, roughly 83% appear once; the ten largest clones hold about 28%.

The sequencing input was peripheral blood. This chain links TRBV5-4 with TRBJ2-1, with D possibly matching TRBD2 (6 bases). This sequence was found in a man in his sixties or seventies with acute or convalescent COVID-19. CDR3 region: CASNKKEGLGNEQFF. The CDR3 bases are TGTGCCAGCAACAAGAAGGAGGGATTGGGCAATGAGCAGTTCTTC. The whole variable domain, remainder taken from reference TRBV5-4 and TRBJ2-1, is ETGVTQSPTHLIKTRGQQVTLRCSSQSGHNTVSWYQQALGQGPQFIFQYYREEENGRGNFPPRFSGLQFPNYSSELNVNALELDDSALYLCASNKKEGLGNEQFFGPGTRLTVL.